Shown below are 22 T cell receptor beta chains from a single sample sequenced in a study of T cell repertoires in cytomegalovirus infection. MiXCR, applied by TCRdb to the reads, yields one record per CDR3 protein. The sample records 130,000 or so distinct CDR3 sequences, about 6% being singletons. Specimen: PBMCs. The receptors were gathered from a human donor in good health (CMV status not recorded). Some clones in this sample may be carry-over from other donors' samples.

This clonotype was detected many times. The chain carries TRBV11-2 and TRBJ1-5; D remains ambiguous. CDR3 length equals 13 residues. CDR1 and CDR2 from the germline V gene are SGHAT and FQNNGV. The V end was cut by 0 bases, the J end by 12 bases, with 12 bases between. The CDR3 DNA is TGTGCCAGCAGCTTAGAACCGACGGCGATCCAGCATTTT. Translation gives CASSLEPTAIQHF.

The chain combines TRBV30 with TRBJ2-7; no reliable D call. Germline V CDR1 and CDR2: GTSNPN, SVGIG (reference sequence). V was pared by 1 base and J by 2 bases, with 3 bases between. The CDR3 is 11 residues long. DNA of the CDR3: TGTGCCTGGAGTGACACCTACGAGCAGTACTTC. Amino acids: CAWSDTYEQYF.

This clonotype was counted ten times or more. The chain uses TRBV7-2 and TRBJ2-4, with 8 bases identical to TRBD1. Looked up from germline, CDR1 is SGHTA and CDR2 is FQGNSA. The CDR3 runs 16 residues. J gave up 3 bases and V 1 base, and 5 bases lay outside the gene matches. The CDR3 reads CASSLGQGANKNIQYF. The CDR3, as DNA: TGTGCCAGCAGCTTAGGTCAGGGGGCAAACAAAAACATTCAGTACTTC.

The sample holds many counts of this clonotype. The chain carries TRBV20-1 and TRBJ1-5; D is unclear. Germline V gives CDR1 DFQATT, CDR2 SNEGSKA (reference sequence). CDR3 length: 13 amino acids. V shed 1 base and J shed 3 bases, with 7 bases lying between them. CDR3 protein: CSARVDFNQPQHF. Here the CDR3 DNA reads TGCAGTGCTAGAGTCGACTTCAATCAGCCCCAGCATTTT.

The chain couples TRBV7-9 to TRBJ2-7; tentatively, D is TRBD1 (5 bases). Germline V gives CDR1 SEHNR, CDR2 FQNEAQ (reference sequence). Trimming removed 6 bases at V and 6 bases at J, with 9 bases between. The CDR3 is 11 residues long. The CDR3 sequence: CASSSGFEQYF. The CDR3 nucleotides read TGTGCCAGCAGTTCAGGGTTCGAGCAGTACTTC. The entire variable domain, with the rest obtained from reference TRBV7-9 and TRBJ2-7, is as follows: DTGVSQNPRHKITKRGQNVTFRCDPISEHNRLYWYRQTLGQGPEFLTYFQNEAQLEKSRLLSDRFSAERPKGSFSTLEIQRTEQGDSAMYLCASSSGFEQYFGPGTRLTVT.

This clonotype was counted ten times or more. The DNA of the CDR3 is TGTGCCAGCAGTTTGGCTAGAGATCAGCCCCAGCATTTT. Its protein is CASSLARDQPQHF. The rearrangement joins TRBV12-3 or TRBV12-4 to TRBJ1-5; D unresolved. The ends were cut back, 3 bases at V and 5 bases at J, with 8 bases in the middle. This CDR3 region has 13 residues.

This chain joins TRBV7-4 and TRBJ2-3; TRBD1 is a possible D gene (6 bases). The CDR3 has 15 amino acids. CDR1 SGHVT and CDR2 SQSDAQ come from the germline V gene. V was cut by 5 bases and J by 3 bases, with 15 bases left in between. The CDR3 loop is CASSALMGATDTQYF. CDR3 nucleotides: TGTGCCAGCAGCGCCTTGATGGGGGCAACAGATACGCAGTATTTT.

This clonotype was picked up a small number of times. DNA of the CDR3: TGCAGCGCCGCCGGCGGCAACACTGAAGCTTTCTTT. Translation: CSAAGGNTEAFF. The chain couples TRBV29-1 to TRBJ1-1; no definite D call. The CDR3 totals 12 residues. V was pared by 7 bases and J by 2 bases, with 11 bases between. Germline-derived CDR1 and CDR2 are SQVTM and ANQGSEA.

This clonotype was picked up many times. The chain couples TRBV7-2 to TRBJ2-3, with TRBD1 identical over 7 bases. CDR3 length: 15 amino acids. The germline gives CDR1 SGHTA, CDR2 FQGNSA. The junction had 5 bases not matched to a gene; V was cut back by 4 bases and J by 1 base. DNA for the CDR3: TGTGCCAGCAGCTCCCGACAGGGCCGCACAGATACGCAGTATTTT. It specifies CASSSRQGRTDTQYF. The complete variable domain, with remaining parts taken from reference TRBV7-2 and TRBJ2-3, reads GAGVSQSPSNKVTEKGKDVELRCDPISGHTALYWYRQSLGQGLEFLIYFQGNSAPDKSGLPSDRFSAERTGGSVSTLTIQRTQQEDSAVYLCASSSRQGRTDTQYFGPGTRLTVL.

This clonotype has at least ten counts. V gene TRBV7-2 combines with J gene TRBJ1-3; no reliable D call. The CDR3 extends over 14 amino acids. The germline gives CDR1 SGHTA, CDR2 FQGNSA. V was clipped by 5 bases and J by 4 bases, with 12 bases between them. The CDR3 DNA follows: TGTGCCAGCAGCCCCAGAATCGCCGGAAACACCATATATTTT. This sequence encodes CASSPRIAGNTIYF.

This clonotype was recorded at least ten times. The chain's CDR3 is CASSPTGTGNNNEQFF. For the CDR3, the DNA is TGTGCCAGCAGCCCCACCGGGACAGGGAATAACAATGAGCAGTTCTTC. This sequence joins TRBV5-6 and TRBJ2-1, with 9 bases matching TRBD1. The V gene end was trimmed by 4 bases and the J gene end by 5 bases; junction bases not matched to a gene: 10. The CDR3 consists of 16 residues. CDR1 is SGHDT, CDR2 YYEEEE, per germline.

This clonotype rates as medium-sized (0.01 to 0.1%). CDR3 bases: TGCAGTGCTGGCAGTGACGGGGGCAATCAGCCCCAGCATTTT. This gives the protein CSAGSDGGNQPQHF. This chain links TRBV20-1 with TRBJ1-5; D unclear. Looked up from germline, CDR1 is DFQATT and CDR2 is SNEGSKA (reference sequence). V lost 5 bases, J lost 2 bases, and 13 bases lay in between. This CDR3 is built from 14 residues.

This clonotype was seen at least ten times. The CDR3 here is CASGGAGYTF. In DNA form, the CDR3 reads TGTGCCAGCGGGGGGGCCGGCTACACCTTC. V usage is TRBV2 and J usage is TRBJ1-2, with D possibly being TRBD1 (6 bases). Germline V gene sequence: CDR1 SNHLY, CDR2 FYNNEI. The CDR3 totals 10 residues. The ends were cut back, 8 bases at V and 8 bases at J, with 9 bases in the middle.

Ten or more counts support this clonotype. CDR3 sequence reads: CASSPTGTGYLETQYF. CDR3 DNA: TGTGCCAGCAGCCCAACCGGGACAGGGTATTTGGAGACCCAGTACTTC. The V gene is TRBV28, the J gene TRBJ2-5; 9 bases map to TRBD1. The CDR3 is 16 residues long. Trimming took 6 bases from V and 5 from J; bases not matched to a gene: 13. In germline, CDR1 is MDHEN, CDR2 SYDVKM.

This clonotype was picked up many times. The V and J genes are TRBV15 and TRBJ1-5, with a possible D match to TRBD1 (5 bases). V was trimmed by 3 bases and J by 4 bases, leaving 10 bases between them. Per the germline V gene, CDR1 is LNHNV and CDR2 is YYDKDF (reference sequence). This CDR3 has 14 residues. The CDR3 is CATSRNRRNQPQHF. Here the CDR3 DNA reads TGTGCCACCAGCAGGAACAGGAGAAATCAGCCCCAGCATTTT.

This clonotype was observed at least ten times. The V and J genes are TRBV20-1 and TRBJ1-5; D is unclear. This CDR3 spans 13 amino acids. Between the trimmed V and J ends, which lost 4 bases and 3 bases, there was a span of 10 bases. CDR1 is DFQATT and CDR2 is SNEGSKA in the germline V gene (reference sequence). CDR3 coding DNA: TGCAGTGCTAAGTACGGGGACAATCAGCCCCAGCATTTT. Translating gives CSAKYGDNQPQHF.

This clonotype has more than one count but fewer than ten. The chain joins TRBV6-2 or TRBV6-3 to TRBJ1-1; D unresolved. The germline gives CDR1 MNHEY, CDR2 SVGEGT. V was trimmed by 6 bases and J by 11 bases, leaving 22 bases between them. This CDR3 has 14 amino acids. The CDR3 reads CASRHPWTGDGAFF. The CDR3 DNA follows: TGTGCCAGCAGGCACCCGTGGACCGGTGACGGGGCTTTCTTT.

This rearrangement joins TRBV2 to TRBJ1-1, with D uncertain. Germline V gives CDR1 SNHLY, CDR2 FYNNEI. This CDR3 region has 13 residues. V was trimmed by 7 bases and J by 1 base, leaving 10 bases between them. CDR3: CASIRTRNTEAFF. DNA for the CDR3: TGTGCCAGCATACGGACGAGGAACACTGAAGCTTTCTTT.

This rearrangement joins TRBV28 to TRBJ1-2; unclear D gene. The V gene's germline CDR1 is MDHEN and CDR2 SYDVKM. V was clipped by 4 bases and J by 2 bases, with 11 bases between them. This CDR3 spans 14 amino acids. DNA for the CDR3: TGTGCCAGCAGTTACCCAGAGGTGAACTATGGCTACACCTTC. It codes for CASSYPEVNYGYTF.

This clonotype was found many times. The rearrangement uses TRBV30 and TRBJ1-6; D gene ambiguous. Germline CDR1 is GTSNPN and CDR2 is SVGIG (reference sequence). V was pared by 5 bases and J by 2 bases, with 7 bases between. The CDR3 is 13 amino acids. In DNA, the CDR3 is TGTGCCTGGTGTGGCACCTATAATTCACCCCTCCACTTT. Amino acids: CAWCGTYNSPLHF.

This clonotype was observed many times. The chain links TRBV7-9 to TRBJ2-5; D is uncertain. Germline-derived CDR1 and CDR2 are SEHNR and FQNEAQ (reference sequence). Trimming left V 5 bases short and J 5 bases short, with 9 bases between. The CDR3 consists of 12 residues. For the CDR3, the DNA is TGTGCCAGCAGCCCCAGCCAGGAGACCCAGTACTTC. As protein: CASSPSQETQYF.

The chain recombines TRBV3-1 with TRBJ1-2; D not certain. The CDR3 sequence is 15 residues long. The ends were cut back, 1 base at V and 0 bases at J, with 9 bases in the middle. Germline CDR1 and CDR2: LGHDT and YNNKEL (reference sequence). The CDR3 is CASSQAAAANYGYTF. The CDR3 region has the DNA TGTGCCAGCAGCCAAGCGGCGGCGGCTAACTATGGCTACACCTTC.